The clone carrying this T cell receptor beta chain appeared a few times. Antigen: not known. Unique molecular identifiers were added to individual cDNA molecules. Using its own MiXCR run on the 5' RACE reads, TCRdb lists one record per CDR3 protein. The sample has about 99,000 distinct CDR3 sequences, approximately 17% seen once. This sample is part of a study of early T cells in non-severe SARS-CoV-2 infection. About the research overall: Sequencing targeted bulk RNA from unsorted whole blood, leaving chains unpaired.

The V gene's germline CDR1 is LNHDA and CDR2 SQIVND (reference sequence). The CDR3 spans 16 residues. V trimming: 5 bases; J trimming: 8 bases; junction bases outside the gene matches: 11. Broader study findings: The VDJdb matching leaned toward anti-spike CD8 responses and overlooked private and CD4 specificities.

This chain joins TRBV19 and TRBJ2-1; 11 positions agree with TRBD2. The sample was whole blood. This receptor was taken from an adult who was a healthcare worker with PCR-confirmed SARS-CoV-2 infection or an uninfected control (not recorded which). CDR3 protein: CASSELAGGNWYEQFF. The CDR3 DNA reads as TGTGCCAGTAGTGAGCTAGCGGGAGGTAATTGGTATGAGCAGTTCTTC.